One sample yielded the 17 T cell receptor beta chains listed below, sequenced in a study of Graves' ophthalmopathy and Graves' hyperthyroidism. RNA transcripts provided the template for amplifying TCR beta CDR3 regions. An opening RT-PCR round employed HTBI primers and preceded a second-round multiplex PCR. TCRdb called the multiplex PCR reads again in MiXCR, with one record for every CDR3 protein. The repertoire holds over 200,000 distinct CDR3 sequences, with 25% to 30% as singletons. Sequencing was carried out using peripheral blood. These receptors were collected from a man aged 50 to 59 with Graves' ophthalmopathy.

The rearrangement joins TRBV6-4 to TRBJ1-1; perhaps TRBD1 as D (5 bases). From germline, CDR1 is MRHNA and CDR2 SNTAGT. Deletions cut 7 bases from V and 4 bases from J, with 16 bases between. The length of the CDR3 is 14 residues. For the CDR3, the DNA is TGTGCCAGCAAACCGACAGCAGGGTTCACTGAAGCTTTCTTT. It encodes CASKPTAGFTEAFF.

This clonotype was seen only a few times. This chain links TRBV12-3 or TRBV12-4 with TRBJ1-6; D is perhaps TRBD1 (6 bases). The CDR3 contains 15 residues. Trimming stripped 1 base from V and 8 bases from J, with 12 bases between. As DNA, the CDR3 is TGTGCCAGCAGTTTAGTTACAGGGAGTCATTCACCCCTCCACTTT. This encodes CASSLVTGSHSPLHF.

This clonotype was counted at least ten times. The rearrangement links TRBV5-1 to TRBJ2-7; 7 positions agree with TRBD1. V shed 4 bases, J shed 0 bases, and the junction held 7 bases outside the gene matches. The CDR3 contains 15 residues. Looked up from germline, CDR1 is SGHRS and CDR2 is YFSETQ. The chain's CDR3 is CASSIQGPHSYEQYF. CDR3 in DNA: TGCGCCAGCAGCATACAGGGGCCCCACTCCTACGAGCAGTACTTC.

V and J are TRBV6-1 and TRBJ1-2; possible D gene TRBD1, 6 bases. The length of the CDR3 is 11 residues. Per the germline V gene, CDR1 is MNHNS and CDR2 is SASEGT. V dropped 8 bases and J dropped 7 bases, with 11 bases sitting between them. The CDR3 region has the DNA TGTGCCAGCCCAGGGGAGACTGGCTACACCTTC. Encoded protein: CASPGETGYTF.

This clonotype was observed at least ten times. CDR3 loop: CASSPLLFGAGAMNTGELFF. DNA of the CDR3: TGTGCCAGCAGCCCCCTACTTTTCGGGGCGGGGGCGATGAACACCGGGGAGCTGTTTTTT. J is TRBJ2-2 and V is TRBV4-2; TRBD2 might be the D (7 bases). Germline V lookup: CDR1 LGHNA, CDR2 YNFKEQ. The CDR3 has 20 amino acids. V was cut by 4 bases and J by 1 base, with 25 bases left in between.

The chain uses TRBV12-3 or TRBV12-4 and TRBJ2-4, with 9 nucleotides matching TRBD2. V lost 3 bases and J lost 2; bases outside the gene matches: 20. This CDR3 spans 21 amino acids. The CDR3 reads CASSLSYGGAGGPAPKNIQYF. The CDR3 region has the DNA TGTGCCAGCAGTTTGAGCTACGGTGGAGCGGGAGGCCCGGCACCCAAAAACATTCAGTACTTC.

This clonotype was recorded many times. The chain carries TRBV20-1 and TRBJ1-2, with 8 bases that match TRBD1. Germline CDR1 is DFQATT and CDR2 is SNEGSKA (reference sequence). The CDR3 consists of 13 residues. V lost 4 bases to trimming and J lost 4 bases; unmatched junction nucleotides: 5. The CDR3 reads CSANTGGGYGYTF. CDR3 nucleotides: TGCAGTGCTAATACAGGGGGTGGCTATGGCTACACCTTC.

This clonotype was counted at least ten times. The CDR3 DNA follows: TGTGCCAGTCGGTTCGGAACCGGGGAGCTGTTTTTT. Translation gives CASRFGTGELFF. This chain joins TRBV6-2 or TRBV6-3 and TRBJ2-2; unclear D gene. Germline V lookup: CDR1 MNHEY, CDR2 SVGEGT. The CDR3 runs 12 residues. The ends were cut back, 9 bases at V and 5 bases at J, with 10 bases in the middle.

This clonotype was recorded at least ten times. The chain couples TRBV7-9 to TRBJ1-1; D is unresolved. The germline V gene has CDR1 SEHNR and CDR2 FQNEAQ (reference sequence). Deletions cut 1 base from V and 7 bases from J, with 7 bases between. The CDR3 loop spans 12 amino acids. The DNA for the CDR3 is TGTGCCAGCAGCTTAGTGGACTTTGAAGCTTTCTTT. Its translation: CASSLVDFEAFF.

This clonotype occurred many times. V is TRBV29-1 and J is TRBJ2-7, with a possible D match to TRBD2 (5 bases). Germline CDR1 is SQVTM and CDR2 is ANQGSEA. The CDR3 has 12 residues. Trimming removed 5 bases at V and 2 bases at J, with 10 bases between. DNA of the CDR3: TGCAGCGTTCGGACTGACGCCTACGAGCAGTACTTC. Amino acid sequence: CSVRTDAYEQYF.

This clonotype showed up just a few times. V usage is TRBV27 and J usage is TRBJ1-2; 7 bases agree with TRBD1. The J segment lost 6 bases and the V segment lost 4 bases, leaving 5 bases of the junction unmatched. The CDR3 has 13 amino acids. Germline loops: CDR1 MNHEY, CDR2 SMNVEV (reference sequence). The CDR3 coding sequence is TGTGCCAGCAGTTCAGGGGGTAGGAATGGCTACACCTTC. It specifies CASSSGGRNGYTF.

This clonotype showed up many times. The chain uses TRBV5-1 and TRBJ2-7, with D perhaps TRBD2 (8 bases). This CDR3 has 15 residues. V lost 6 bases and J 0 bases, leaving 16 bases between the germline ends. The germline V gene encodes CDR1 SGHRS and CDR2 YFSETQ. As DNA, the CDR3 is TGCGCCAGCATGAACGGGAGGGACAGCTCCTACGAGCAGTACTTC. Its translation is CASMNGRDSSYEQYF. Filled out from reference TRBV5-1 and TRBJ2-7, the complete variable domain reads KAGVTQTPRYLIKTRGQQVTLSCSPISGHRSVSWYQQTPGQGLQFLFEYFSETQRNKGNFPGRFSGRQFSNSRSEMNVSTLELGDSALYLCASMNGRDSSYEQYFGPGTRLTVT.

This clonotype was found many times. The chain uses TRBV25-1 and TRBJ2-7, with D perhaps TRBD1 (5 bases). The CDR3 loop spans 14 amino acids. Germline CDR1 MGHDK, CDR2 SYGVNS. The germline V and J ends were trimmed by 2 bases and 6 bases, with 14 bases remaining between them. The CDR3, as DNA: TGTGCCAGCAGTGAACAGGGTCGGATACGCGAGCAGTACTTC. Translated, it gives CASSEQGRIREQYF.

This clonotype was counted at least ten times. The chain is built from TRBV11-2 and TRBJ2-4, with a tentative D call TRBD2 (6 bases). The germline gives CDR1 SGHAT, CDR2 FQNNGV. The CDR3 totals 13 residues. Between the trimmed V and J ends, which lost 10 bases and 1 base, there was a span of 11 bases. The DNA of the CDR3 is TGTGCCACTAGGGACTTGGCCAAAAACATTCAGTACTTC. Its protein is CATRDLAKNIQYF. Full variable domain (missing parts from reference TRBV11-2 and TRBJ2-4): EAGVAQSPRYKIIEKRQSVAFWCNPISGHATLYWYQQILGQGPKLLIQFQNNGVVDDSQLPKDRFSAERLKGVDSTLKIQPAKLEDSAVYLCATRDLAKNIQYFGAGTRLSVL.

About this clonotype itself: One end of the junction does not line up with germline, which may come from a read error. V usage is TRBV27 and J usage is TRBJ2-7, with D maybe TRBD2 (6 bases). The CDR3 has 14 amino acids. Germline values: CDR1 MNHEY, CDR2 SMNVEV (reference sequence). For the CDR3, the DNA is TGTGCCAGCAGTTTCTCCGGGAGCACCTACGAGCGGTACTTC. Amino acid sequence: CASSFSGSTYERYF.

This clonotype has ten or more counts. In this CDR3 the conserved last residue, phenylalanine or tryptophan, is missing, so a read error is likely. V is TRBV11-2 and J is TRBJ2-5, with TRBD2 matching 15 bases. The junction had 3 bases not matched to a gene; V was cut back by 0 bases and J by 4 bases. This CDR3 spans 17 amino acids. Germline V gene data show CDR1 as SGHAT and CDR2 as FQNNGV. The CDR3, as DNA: TGTGCCAGCAGCTTAGAGGGACTAGCGGGAGGCGGAGAGACCCAGTACCTC. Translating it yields CASSLEGLAGGGETQYL.

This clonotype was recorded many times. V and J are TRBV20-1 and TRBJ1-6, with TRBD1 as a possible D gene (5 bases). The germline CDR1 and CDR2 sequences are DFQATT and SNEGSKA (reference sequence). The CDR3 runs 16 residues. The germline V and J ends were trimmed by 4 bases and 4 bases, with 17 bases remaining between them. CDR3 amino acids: CSATPPVRGYNSPLHF. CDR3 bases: TGCAGTGCTACCCCTCCGGTAAGGGGTTATAATTCACCCCTCCACTTT.